The 12 T cell receptor beta chains given below trace back to one sample, sequenced in a study of response to subunit inactivated influenza vaccine. TCRdb re-derived calls from the RT-PCR reads in MiXCR, one entry per CDR3 protein. Of about 700,000 distinct CDR3 sequences in the sample, 12% to 15% were seen once. Sample: PBMCs from blood, taken roughly 2 weeks before vaccination. The origin of the receptors is a man over 45 who received an inactivated influenza vaccine.

There are a few counts of this clonotype. V and J are TRBV6-1 and TRBJ2-7; D is ambiguous. In germline, CDR1 is MNHNS, CDR2 SASEGT. The V end was cut by 1 base, the J end by 1 base, with 14 bases between. The CDR3 loop spans 16 amino acids. This CDR3 reads CASSEGLGRSSYEQYF. Written as DNA, the CDR3 is TGTGCCAGCAGTGAAGGCCTCGGACGGTCATCCTACGAGCAGTACTTC.

In this sample, this clonotype turned up many times. V and J are TRBV5-1 and TRBJ2-5; 9 bases match TRBD2. This CDR3 has 16 amino acids. Per germline, CDR1 SGHRS and CDR2 YFSETQ. V shed 0 bases and J 4 bases; nucleotides not matched to a gene: 7. The CDR3 DNA reads TGCGCCAGCAGCTTGGCCGTTAGCGGGGGAGCAGAGACCCAGTACTTC. This encodes CASSLAVSGGAETQYF.

CDR3 sequence: CASSSRLVNEQFF. The CDR3 nucleotides read TGTGCCAGCAGCTCGAGACTAGTGAATGAGCAGTTCTTC. J is TRBJ2-1 and V is TRBV7-2; a possible D gene is TRBD2 (6 bases). Germline V CDR1 and CDR2: SGHTA, FQGNSA. The CDR3 runs 13 residues. The V gene lost 4 bases and the J gene lost 7 bases, with 11 bases spanning the gap.

CDR3 bases: TGTGCCAGTAGTATCACATCGGCTAGCGGGAGATCCGAGCAGTACTTC. This sequence encodes CASSITSASGRSEQYF. V usage is TRBV19 and J usage is TRBJ2-7; TRBD2 matches at 10 bases. Per the germline V gene, CDR1 is LNHDA and CDR2 is SQIVND (reference sequence). The CDR3 sequence is 16 residues long. The junction had 11 bases not matched to a gene; V was cut back by 3 bases and J by 6 bases.

This clonotype was seen a few times. V and J are TRBV30 and TRBJ2-7, with D uncertain. CDR1 GTSNPN and CDR2 SVGIG come from the germline V gene (reference sequence). V was cut by 4 bases and J by 0 bases, with 10 bases left in between. The CDR3 contains 13 residues. The CDR3: CAWTDWSSYEQYF. Written as DNA, the CDR3 is TGTGCCTGGACTGACTGGAGCTCCTACGAGCAGTACTTC.

The CDR3 here is CASSQDWETQYF. Here the CDR3 DNA reads TGTGCCAGCAGTCAGGACTGGGAGACCCAGTACTTC. V and J are TRBV2 and TRBJ2-5; possibly TRBD2 for D (5 bases). V lost 5 bases and J 5 bases, leaving 9 bases between the germline ends. Germline CDR1 SNHLY, CDR2 FYNNEI. The CDR3 covers 12 residues.

V gene TRBV12-3 or TRBV12-4 combines with J gene TRBJ2-1, with a weak D call TRBD2 (6 bases). The CDR3 contains 12 residues. V gave up 7 bases and J gave up 10 bases, with 14 bases separating them. CDR3 loop: CASTAGLTEQFF. CDR3 nucleotide sequence: TGTGCCAGCACCGCGGGACTGACAGAGCAGTTCTTC.

The chain is built from TRBV4-1 and TRBJ2-7; no clear D gene. CDR1 is MGHRA, CDR2 YSYEKL, per germline. There are 17 residues in the CDR3. Trimming cost V 5 bases and J 2 bases, with 22 bases left between them. CDR3 loop: CASSVRTALSNAYEQYF. CDR3 DNA sequence: TGCGCCAGCAGCGTACGCACAGCTCTGAGCAATGCCTACGAGCAGTACTTC.

The table lists this clonotype with a few counts. The chain couples TRBV19 to TRBJ1-5; 7 bases are a match to TRBD1. This CDR3 region has 14 residues. CDR1 is LNHDA and CDR2 is SQIVND in the germline V gene (reference sequence). V was clipped by 5 bases and J by 3 bases; unmatched bases: 4. DNA of the CDR3: TGTGCCAGTAGTGTTACAGGGGACAATCAGCCCCAGCATTTT. It yields the protein CASSVTGDNQPQHF.

V is TRBV12-3 or TRBV12-4 and J is TRBJ1-1, with 8 bases matching TRBD1. Germline trimming cut 3 bases from V and 6 bases from J; bases unmatched to any gene: 6. CDR3 length equals 14 residues. The CDR3 region has the DNA TGTGCCAGCAGTTTTTGGGACAGGCGAGCTGAAGCTTTCTTT. As protein: CASSFWDRRAEAFF.

This clonotype was seen more than once but under ten times. The chain combines TRBV2 with TRBJ2-5; no definite D call. Germline V gives CDR1 SNHLY, CDR2 FYNNEI. Trimming left V 3 bases short and J 0 bases short, with 8 bases between. This CDR3 has 14 residues. As DNA, the CDR3 is TGTGCCAGCAGTGAGCTATCGTACCAAGAGACCCAGTACTTC. Translation: CASSELSYQETQYF.

The table lists this clonotype with a few counts. The V call is TRBV2, the J call TRBJ2-3, with 9 bases lining up with TRBD2. Germline V gives CDR1 SNHLY, CDR2 FYNNEI. Trimming at V came to 6 bases and at J to 4 bases, leaving 5 bases not matched to a gene. This CDR3 region has 14 residues. The CDR3 bases are TGTGCCAGCAGCGAGGGACTAGCCCCAGATACGCAGTATTTT. Its translation: CASSEGLAPDTQYF.